The clone carrying this TCR beta chain was counted a single time. The record originates from a study of shared clonotypes between healthy human individuals. The repertoire was sequenced with immunoSEQ multiplex PCR; TCRdb's copy has only in-frame clones and lacks some. The data show 600,000 to 700,000 clones, around 73% seen once. Germline V lookup: CDR1 SGHNT, CDR2 YENEEA. The CDR3 runs to 16 residues. The V segment lost 0 bases and the J segment 7 bases; nucleotides outside the gene matches: 11. This chain connects TRBV11-3 to TRBJ2-7; 8 nucleotides line up with TRBD2. The material sequenced was memory CD4+ T cells sorted from blood. Sample subset: CD45RA-negative fraction. The clonotype originates from a woman aged 30 to 39 in good health. CDR3 region: CASSLEAGDIRGEQYF. The CDR3, as DNA: TGTGCCAGCAGCTTAGAAGCGGGAGATATAAGGGGTGAGCAGTACTTC.